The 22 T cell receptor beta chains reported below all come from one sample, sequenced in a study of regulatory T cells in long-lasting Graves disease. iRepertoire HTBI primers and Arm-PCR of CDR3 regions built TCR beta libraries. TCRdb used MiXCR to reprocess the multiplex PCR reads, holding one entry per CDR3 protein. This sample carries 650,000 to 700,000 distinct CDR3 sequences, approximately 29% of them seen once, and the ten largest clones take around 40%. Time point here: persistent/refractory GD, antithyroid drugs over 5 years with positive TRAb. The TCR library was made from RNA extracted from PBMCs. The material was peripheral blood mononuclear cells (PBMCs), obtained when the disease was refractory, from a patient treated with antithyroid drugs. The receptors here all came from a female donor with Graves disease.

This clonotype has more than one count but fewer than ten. The CDR3 DNA reads TGTGCCAGCAGCTTGGCGACGGTAGATGAAGCTTTCTTT. Residues: CASSLATVDEAFF. The chain couples TRBV5-4 to TRBJ1-1; D is undetermined. This CDR3 contains 13 residues. Trimming pared 0 bases from V and 7 bases from J, leaving 10 bases between. Germline values: CDR1 SGHNT, CDR2 YYREEE (reference sequence).

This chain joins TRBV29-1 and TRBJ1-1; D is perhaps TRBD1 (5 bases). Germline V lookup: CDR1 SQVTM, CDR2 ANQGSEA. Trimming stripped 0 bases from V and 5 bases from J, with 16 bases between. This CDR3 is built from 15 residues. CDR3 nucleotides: TGCAGCGTTGAAGATCCGCCACGGGGGGGGACTGAAGCTTTCTTT. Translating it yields CSVEDPPRGGTEAFF.

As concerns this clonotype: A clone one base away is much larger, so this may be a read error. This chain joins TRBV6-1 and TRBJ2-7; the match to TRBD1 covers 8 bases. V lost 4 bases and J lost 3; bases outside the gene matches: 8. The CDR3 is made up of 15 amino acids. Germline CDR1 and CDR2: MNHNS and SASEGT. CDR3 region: CASSGAVTGVYEQYF. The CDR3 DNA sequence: TGTGCCAGCAGTGGAGCGGTGACAGGGGTCTACGAGCAGTACTTC.

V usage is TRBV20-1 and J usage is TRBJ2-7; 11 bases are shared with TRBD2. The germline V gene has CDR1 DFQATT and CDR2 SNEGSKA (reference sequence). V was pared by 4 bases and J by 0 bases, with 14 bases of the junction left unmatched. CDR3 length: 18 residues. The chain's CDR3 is CSANGASGRSASSYEQYF. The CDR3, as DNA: TGCAGTGCTAACGGGGCTAGCGGGAGGTCCGCCAGCTCCTACGAGCAGTACTTC.

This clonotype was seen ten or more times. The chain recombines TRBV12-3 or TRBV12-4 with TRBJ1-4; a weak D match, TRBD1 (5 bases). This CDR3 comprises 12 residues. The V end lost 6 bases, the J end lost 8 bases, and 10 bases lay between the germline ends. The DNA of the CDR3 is TGTGCCAGCAGCCTTCGGGGCGAAAAACTGTTTTTT. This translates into CASSLRGEKLFF.

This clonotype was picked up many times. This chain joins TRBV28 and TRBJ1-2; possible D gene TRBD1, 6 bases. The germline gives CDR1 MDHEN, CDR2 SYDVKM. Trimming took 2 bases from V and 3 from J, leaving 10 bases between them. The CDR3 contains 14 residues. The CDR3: CASSLPTGYYGYTF. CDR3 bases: TGTGCCAGCAGTTTACCTACAGGGTACTATGGCTACACCTTC.

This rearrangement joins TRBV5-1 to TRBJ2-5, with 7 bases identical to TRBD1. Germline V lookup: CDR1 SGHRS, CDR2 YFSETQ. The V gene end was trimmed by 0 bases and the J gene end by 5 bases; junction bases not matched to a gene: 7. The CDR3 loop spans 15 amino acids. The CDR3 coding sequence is TGCGCCAGCAGCTTGGCCAGGGGGACGGGTGAGACCCAGTACTTC. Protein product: CASSLARGTGETQYF.

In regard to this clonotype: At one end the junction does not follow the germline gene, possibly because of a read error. The CDR3 nucleotides read TGTGCCAGCAGCGTAGGGGGCGGATCCTACGCGCAGTACTTC. It yields the protein CASSVGGGSYAQYF. This chain links TRBV9 with TRBJ2-7; D may be TRBD1 (5 bases). The CDR3 sequence is 14 residues long. The germline CDR1 and CDR2 sequences are SGDLS and YYNGEE. Using reference TRBV9 and TRBJ2-7 for the parts outside the CDR3, the full variable domain is DSGVTQTPKHLITATGQRVTLRCSPRSGDLSVYWYQQSLDQGLQFLIQYYNGEERAKGNILERFSAQQFPDLHSELNLSSLELGDSALYFCASSVGGGSYAQYFGPGTRLTVT.

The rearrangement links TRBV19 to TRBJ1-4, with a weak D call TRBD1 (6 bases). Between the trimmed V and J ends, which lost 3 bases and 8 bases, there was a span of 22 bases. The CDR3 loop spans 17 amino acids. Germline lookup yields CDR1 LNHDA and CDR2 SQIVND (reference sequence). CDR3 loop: CASSIGQGNTRREKLFF. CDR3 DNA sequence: TGTGCCAGTAGTATCGGCCAGGGGAACACCCGGAGGGAAAAACTGTTTTTT.

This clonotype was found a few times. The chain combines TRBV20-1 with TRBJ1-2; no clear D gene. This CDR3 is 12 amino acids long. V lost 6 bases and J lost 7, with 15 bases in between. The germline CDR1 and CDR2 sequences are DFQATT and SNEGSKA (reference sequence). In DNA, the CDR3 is TGCAGTGCCCCGGATAACCGCGGTGGCTACACCTTC. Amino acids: CSAPDNRGGYTF.

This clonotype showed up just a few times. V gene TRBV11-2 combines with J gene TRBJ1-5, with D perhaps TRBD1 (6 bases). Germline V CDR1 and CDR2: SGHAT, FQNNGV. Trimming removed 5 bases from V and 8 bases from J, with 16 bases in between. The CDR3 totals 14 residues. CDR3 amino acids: CASSPRTVQEPQHF. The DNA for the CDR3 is TGTGCCAGCAGCCCCCGGACAGTACAGGAGCCCCAGCATTTT. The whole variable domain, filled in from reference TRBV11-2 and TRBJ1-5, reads EAGVAQSPRYKIIEKRQSVAFWCNPISGHATLYWYQQILGQGPKLLIQFQNNGVVDDSQLPKDRFSAERLKGVDSTLKIQPAKLEDSAVYLCASSPRTVQEPQHFGDGTRLSIL.

The CDR3 region has the DNA TGTGCCAGCAGCCGCCTCGGACAGGGGAATAGTAGGGGCTACACCTTC. Translated, it gives CASSRLGQGNSRGYTF. V and J are TRBV7-9 and TRBJ1-2; 9 bases are a match to TRBD1. The germline V gene has CDR1 SEHNR and CDR2 FQNEAQ (reference sequence). CDR3 length equals 16 residues. J lost 8 bases, V lost 5 bases, and 15 bases had no gene match.

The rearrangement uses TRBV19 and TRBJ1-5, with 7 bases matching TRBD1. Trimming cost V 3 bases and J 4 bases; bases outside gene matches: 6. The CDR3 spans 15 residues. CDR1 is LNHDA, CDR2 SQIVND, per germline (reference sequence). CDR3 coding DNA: TGTGCCAGTAGTATTGGGACAGTTCGTAATCAGCCCCAGCATTTT. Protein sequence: CASSIGTVRNQPQHF.

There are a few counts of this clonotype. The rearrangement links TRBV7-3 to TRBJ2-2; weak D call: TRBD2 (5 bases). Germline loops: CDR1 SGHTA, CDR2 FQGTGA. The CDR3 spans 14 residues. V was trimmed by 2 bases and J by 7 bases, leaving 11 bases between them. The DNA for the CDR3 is TGTGCCAGCAGCTTAGACGGGGATGGCGGGGAGCTGTTTTTT. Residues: CASSLDGDGGELFF.

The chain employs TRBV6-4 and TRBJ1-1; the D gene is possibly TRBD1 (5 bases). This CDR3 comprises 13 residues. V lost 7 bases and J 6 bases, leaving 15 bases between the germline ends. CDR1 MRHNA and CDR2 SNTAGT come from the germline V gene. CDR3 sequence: CASIWGGDPEAFF. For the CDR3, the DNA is TGTGCCAGCATCTGGGGCGGGGACCCTGAAGCTTTCTTT.

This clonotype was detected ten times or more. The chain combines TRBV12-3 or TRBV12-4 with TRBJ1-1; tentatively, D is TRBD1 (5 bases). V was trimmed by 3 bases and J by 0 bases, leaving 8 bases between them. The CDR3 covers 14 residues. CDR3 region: CASSLHRMNTEAFF. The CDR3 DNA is TGTGCCAGCAGTTTGCACAGGATGAACACTGAAGCTTTCTTT.

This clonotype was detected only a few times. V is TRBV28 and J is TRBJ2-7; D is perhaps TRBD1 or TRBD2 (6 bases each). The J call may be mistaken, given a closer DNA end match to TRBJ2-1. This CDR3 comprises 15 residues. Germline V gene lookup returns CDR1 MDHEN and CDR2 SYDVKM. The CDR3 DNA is TGTGCCAGCAGCTTAGGGGGAGCGGGTCGGGGACCCCAGTTCTTC. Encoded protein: CASSLGGAGRGPQFF.

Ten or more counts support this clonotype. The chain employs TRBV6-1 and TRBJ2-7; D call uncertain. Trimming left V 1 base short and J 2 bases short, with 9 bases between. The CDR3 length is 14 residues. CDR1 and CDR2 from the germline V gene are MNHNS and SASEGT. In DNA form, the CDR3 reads TGTGCCAGCAGTGAAGGATTAGGGACCTACGAGCAGTACTTC. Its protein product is CASSEGLGTYEQYF.

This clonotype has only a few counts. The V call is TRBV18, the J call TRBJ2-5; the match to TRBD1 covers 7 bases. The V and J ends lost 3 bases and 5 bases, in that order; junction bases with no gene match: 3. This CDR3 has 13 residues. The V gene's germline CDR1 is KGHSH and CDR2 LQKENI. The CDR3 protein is CASSPTGMETQYF. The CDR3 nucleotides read TGTGCCAGCTCACCGACAGGGATGGAGACCCAGTACTTC.

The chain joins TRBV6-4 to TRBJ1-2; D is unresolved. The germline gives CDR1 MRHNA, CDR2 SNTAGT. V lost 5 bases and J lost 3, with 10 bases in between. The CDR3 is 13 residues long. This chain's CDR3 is CASSYYSDYGYTF. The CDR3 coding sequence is TGTGCCAGCAGTTACTACTCCGACTATGGCTACACCTTC.

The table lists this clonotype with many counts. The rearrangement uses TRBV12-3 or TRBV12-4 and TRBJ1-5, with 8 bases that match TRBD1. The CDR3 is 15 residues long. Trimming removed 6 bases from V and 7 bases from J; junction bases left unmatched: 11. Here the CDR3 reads CASSHGTGGRQPQHF. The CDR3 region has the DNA TGTGCCAGCAGCCACGGGACAGGAGGACGGCAGCCCCAGCATTTT.

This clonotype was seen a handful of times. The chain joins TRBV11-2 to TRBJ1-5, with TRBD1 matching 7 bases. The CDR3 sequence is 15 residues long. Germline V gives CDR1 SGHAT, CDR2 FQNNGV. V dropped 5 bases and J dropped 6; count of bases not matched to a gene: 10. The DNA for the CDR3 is TGTGCCAGCAGCCCCGACAGGGTAGGAGGTCAGCCCCAGCATTTT. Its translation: CASSPDRVGGQPQHF.